The 15 T cell receptor beta chains in this list originate from one sample, sequenced in a study of shared clonotypes between healthy human individuals. The protocol was immunoSEQ multiplex PCR, while the TCRdb copy is restricted to in-frame clones and leaves out a portion. The sample includes under 1 million clones, over 90% of them seen just once. Naive CD8 cells lacked CD45RO, underwent positive selection for CCR7 and left out terminally differentiated effector memory CD45RA+ cells. Sequencing input: naive CD8+ T cells sorted from blood. Source of these receptors: a young man in good health.

Points on this clone: The same CDR3 arises from other DNA sequences in this sample as well. V usage is TRBV20-1 and J usage is TRBJ2-7, with no clear D. Germline-derived CDR1 and CDR2 are DFQATT and SNEGSKA (reference sequence). V shed 1 base and J shed 3 bases, with 4 bases lying between them. This CDR3 has 11 residues. CDR3 region: CSARGGYEQYF. CDR3 coding DNA: TGCAGTGCTAGAGGAGGCTACGAGCAGTACTTC.

The J gene is TRBJ2-1, the V gene TRBV6-4; D may match TRBD1 or TRBD2 (6 bases each). The V and J ends lost 7 bases and 5 bases respectively, with 18 bases between them. This CDR3 is built from 15 residues. From germline, CDR1 is MRHNA and CDR2 SNTAGT. The CDR3 reads CASTRQEGFDNEQFF. The CDR3, as DNA: TGTGCCAGCACCCGACAGGAGGGATTCGACAATGAGCAGTTCTTC.

The chain recombines TRBV7-3 with TRBJ2-3, with TRBD2 as a possible D gene (5 bases). The CDR3 totals 13 residues. Germline-derived CDR1 and CDR2 are SGHTA and FQGTGA. Trimming took 3 bases from V and 6 from J, leaving 10 bases between them. Here the CDR3 DNA reads TGTGCCAGCAGCTTGGAAGGGAGTGATACGCAGTATTTT. This translates into CASSLEGSDTQYF.

The gene calls are TRBV30 and TRBJ2-5; D perhaps matches TRBD1 (6 bases). The last part of the DNA fits TRBJ2-7 better; the J call may be wrong. The CDR3 is 12 amino acids. Germline CDR1 is GTSNPN and CDR2 is SVGIG (reference sequence). CDR3 bases: TGTGCCTGGAGTAGAGGGGGCTACGAGCAGTACTTC. The encoded protein is CAWSRGGYEQYF.

This clone was found a few times. The chain links TRBV28 to TRBJ1-5; a possible D gene is TRBD1 (6 bases). V was cut by 6 bases and J by 7 bases, with 19 bases left in between. Germline V CDR1 and CDR2: MDHEN, SYDVKM. CDR3 size: 15 residues. For the CDR3, the DNA is TGTGCCAGCAGCGACGGGACACGGGGGTTACAGCCCCAGCATTTT. Its protein product is CASSDGTRGLQPQHF. Looking up the rest from reference TRBV28 and TRBJ1-5 gives the full variable domain: DVKVTQSSRYLVKRTGEKVFLECVQDMDHENMFWYRQDPGLGLRLIYFSYDVKMKEKGDIPEGYSVSREKKERFSLILESASTNQTSMYLCASSDGTRGLQPQHFGDGTRLSIL.

The J gene is TRBJ2-1, the V gene TRBV18; 12 nucleotides agree with TRBD2. V was pared by 4 bases and J by 5 bases, with 6 bases of the junction left unmatched. The CDR3 loop spans 16 amino acids. From germline, CDR1 is KGHSH and CDR2 LQKENI. The CDR3 sequence: CASSLIPSGRDNEQFF. CDR3 bases: TGTGCCAGCTCACTAATTCCTAGCGGGAGGGACAATGAGCAGTTCTTC.

This chain links TRBV11-2 with TRBJ2-3, with D possibly being TRBD1 or TRBD2 (5 bases each). V lost 5 bases, J lost 3 bases, and 27 bases lay in between. CDR1 and CDR2 (germline): SGHAT, FQNNGV. This CDR3 comprises 19 residues. CDR3 coding DNA: TGTGCCAGCAGCATTACCGGGACCCAGGGTCCCCACTATACAGATACGCAGTATTTT. It is translated as CASSITGTQGPHYTDTQYF.

About this clone itself: Other DNA sequences from this sample encode an identical CDR3 as well. CDR3 nucleotide sequence: TGTGCCAGCAGTTTCTCTAGCAATCAGCCCCAGCATTTT. Translated: CASSFSSNQPQHF. The chain employs TRBV28 and TRBJ1-5; D is unresolved. Germline V gene lookup returns CDR1 MDHEN and CDR2 SYDVKM. The length of the CDR3 is 13 residues. V lost 3 bases and J lost 0, with 3 bases in between.

The CDR3 nucleotides read TGCAGCGTTGAAGAGCTATCTGGGGCCAACGTCCTGACTTTC. Its protein is CSVEELSGANVLTF. The chain combines TRBV29-1 with TRBJ2-6; D unclear. The CDR3 has 14 residues. Trimming removed 0 bases from V and 1 base from J, with 4 bases in between. Germline-derived CDR1 and CDR2 are SQVTM and ANQGSEA. Full variable domain (outside the CDR3, taken from reference TRBV29-1 and TRBJ2-6): SAVISQKPSRDICQRGTSLTIQCQVDSQVTMMFWYRQQPGQSLTLIATANQGSEATYESGFVIDKFPISRPNLTFSTLTVSNMSPEDSSIYLCSVEELSGANVLTFGAGSRLTVL.

This chain connects TRBV29-1 to TRBJ1-2, with 8 positions matching TRBD1. Per the germline V gene, CDR1 is SQVTM and CDR2 is ANQGSEA. This CDR3 has 12 amino acids. J lost 3 bases, V lost 5 bases, and 2 bases had no gene match. The chain's CDR3 is CSVWGQDYGYTF. The CDR3 nucleotides read TGCAGCGTTTGGGGACAGGACTATGGCTACACCTTC.

This clone was picked up a small number of times. The V gene is TRBV10-3, the J gene TRBJ1-1; D possibly corresponds to TRBD1 (6 bases). Trimming cost V 10 bases and J 0 bases, with 9 bases left between them. The germline V gene has CDR1 ENHRY and CDR2 SYGVKD. There are 12 residues in the CDR3. The DNA of the CDR3 is TGTGCCAGCAGGGACATGAACACTGAAGCTTTCTTT. The encoded protein is CASRDMNTEAFF.

The chain recombines TRBV27 with TRBJ2-1; 9 bases are a match to TRBD2. The junction had 9 bases not matched to a gene; V was cut back by 4 bases and J by 8 bases. CDR3 length: 15 residues. Germline values: CDR1 MNHEY, CDR2 SMNVEV (reference sequence). The CDR3 sequence: CASSSTGTSTHEQFF. DNA for the CDR3: TGTGCCAGCAGTTCTACCGGGACTAGCACCCATGAGCAGTTCTTC.

The V and J genes are TRBV7-9 and TRBJ2-1, with D tentatively TRBD2 (6 bases). V shed 6 bases and J shed 2 bases, with 14 bases lying between them. Germline CDR1 reads SEHNR; CDR2 reads FQNEAQ (reference sequence). The CDR3 is 15 residues long. The CDR3 reads CASSMEGRTYNEQFF. The CDR3 DNA follows: TGTGCCAGCAGTATGGAGGGTAGGACCTACAATGAGCAGTTCTTC.

J is TRBJ2-7 and V is TRBV27, with 7 bases aligning to TRBD2. Germline CDR1 is MNHEY and CDR2 is SMNVEV (reference sequence). The ends lost 4 bases at V and 6 bases at J; junction bases unmatched: 9. The length of the CDR3 is 14 residues. CDR3 residues: CASSSHRTRSEQYF. The DNA for the CDR3 is TGTGCCAGCAGTTCCCACAGGACTAGGAGCGAGCAGTACTTC.

Details on this clone: A far larger clone lies a single base away; this is likely a read error. This same CDR3 is encoded by further DNA sequences in the sample. The chain links TRBV5-6 to TRBJ2-1; a possible D gene is TRBD2 (6 bases). V lost 2 bases to trimming and J lost 0 bases, with 6 bases between them. This CDR3 has 14 amino acids. From germline, CDR1 is SGHDT and CDR2 YYEEEE. CDR3 in amino acids: CASSFGSSYNEQFF. DNA of the CDR3: TGTGCCAGCAGCTTCGGGAGCTCCTACAATGAGCAGTTCTTC.